Below, 28 T cell receptor beta chains from the same sample are listed, as sequenced in a study of blood T cells in healthy people across ages. Together with a sample-barcoded 5' primer, a J-beta primer mix was included in a second PCR lasting about 7 to 11 cycles. TCRdb reprocessed the 5' RACE reads with MiXCR, giving one entry per CDR3 protein. The repertoire holds approximately 730,000 distinct CDR3 sequences, with around half as singletons. Sequencing used blood. Source of these receptors: a man at least 80 years old in good health.

This chain joins TRBV7-2 and TRBJ2-5, with unresolved D. The CDR3 consists of 14 residues. Trimming removed 1 base from V and 2 bases from J, with 8 bases in between. Per germline, CDR1 SGHTA and CDR2 FQGNSA. The CDR3 sequence is CASSLEGWQETQYF. In nucleotides, the CDR3 is TGTGCCAGCAGCTTAGAAGGTTGGCAAGAGACCCAGTACTTC.

Turning to this clonotype: An end of the junction does not agree with germline; a read error may underlie this. V and J are TRBV11-2 and TRBJ2-7; D is ambiguous. Germline V gene sequence: CDR1 SGHAT, CDR2 FQNNGV. The CDR3 is 15 residues long. CDR3 region: CVSTTIVGNSNEQYF. CDR3 in DNA: TGTGTCAGCACCACTATCGTGGGGAACTCCAACGAGCAGTACTTC.

This clonotype was observed a few times. The gene calls are TRBV10-3 and TRBJ2-3; D is unresolved. Germline CDR1 and CDR2: ENHRY and SYGVKD. This CDR3 is built from 11 residues. The ends were cut back, 7 bases at V and 4 bases at J, with 6 bases in the middle. The CDR3 region has the DNA TGTGCCATCATGAAATCAGATACGCAGTATTTT. It yields the protein CAIMKSDTQYF.

The V call is TRBV15, the J call TRBJ1-4; D may be TRBD1 (6 bases). Germline V gene data show CDR1 as LNHNV and CDR2 as YYDKDF (reference sequence). The CDR3 runs 15 residues. V lost 4 bases and J 5 bases, leaving 14 bases between the germline ends. CDR3 sequence reads: CATSKGTRGNEKLFF. The DNA for the CDR3 is TGTGCCACCAGCAAGGGGACAAGGGGAAATGAAAAACTGTTTTTT.

This clonotype was observed a few times. This rearrangement joins TRBV12-5 to TRBJ2-7, with TRBD2 as a possible D gene (6 bases). Trimming took off 0 bases at V and 5 bases at J, with 20 bases between the two ends. The CDR3 runs 17 residues. CDR1 and CDR2 (germline): LGHNT, FRNRAP. The CDR3 DNA follows: TGTGCTAGTGGTTTGGTAAGAAGTGGGGACTCACCCGACGAGCAGTACTTC. It is translated as CASGLVRSGDSPDEQYF. Based on the CDR3 plus reference TRBV12-5 and TRBJ2-7, the full variable domain is DARVTQTPRHKVTEMGQEVTMRCQPILGHNTVFWYRQTMMQGLELLAYFRNRAPLDDSGMPKDRFSAEMPDATLATLKIQPSEPRDSAVYFCASGLVRSGDSPDEQYFGPGTRLTVT.

The J gene is TRBJ2-7, the V gene TRBV7-9; D is possibly TRBD1 (6 bases). Per the germline V gene, CDR1 is SEHNR and CDR2 is FQNEAQ (reference sequence). The V and J ends lost 5 bases and 7 bases respectively, with 18 bases between them. This CDR3 spans 14 amino acids. Here the CDR3 DNA reads TGTGCCAGCAGCGTCTCGGACAGACCGAATGAGCAGTACTTC. Protein: CASSVSDRPNEQYF.

The V call is TRBV5-1, the J call TRBJ2-1; TRBD2 aligns across 13 bases. After removal of 2 bases from V and 1 base from J, the junction contained 6 bases not matched to a gene. Per germline, CDR1 SGHRS and CDR2 YFSETQ. The CDR3 has 18 amino acids. The CDR3 coding sequence is TGCGCCAGCAGCTTAGCCGGGACTAGCGGGATTTCCTACAATGAGCAGTTCTTC. It translates to CASSLAGTSGISYNEQFF.

The V gene is TRBV5-8, the J gene TRBJ1-2, with 12 bases aligning to TRBD1. This CDR3 spans 17 amino acids. Germline CDR1 SGHTS, CDR2 YDEGEE. J lost 2 bases, V lost 1 base, and 6 bases had no gene match. The chain's CDR3 is CASSLRDRGRRNYGYTF. The CDR3 nucleotides read TGTGCCAGCAGCTTGCGGGACAGGGGGCGCCGGAACTATGGCTACACCTTC.

The chain joins TRBV20-1 to TRBJ2-5, with unresolved D. Trimming shortened V by 1 base and J by 1 base, and 16 bases separated the two germline ends. CDR3 length: 16 residues. Looked up from germline, CDR1 is DFQATT and CDR2 is SNEGSKA (reference sequence). CDR3 sequence: CSARAEPRRSQETQYF. The CDR3 DNA sequence: TGCAGTGCTAGAGCCGAGCCAAGACGGAGCCAAGAGACCCAGTACTTC.

The V call is TRBV28, the J call TRBJ2-7, with D possibly matching TRBD1 (6 bases). This CDR3 has 13 residues. V dropped 7 bases and J dropped 2 bases, with 12 bases sitting between them. Germline-derived CDR1 and CDR2 are MDHEN and SYDVKM. CDR3 coding DNA: TGTGCCAGCAACCCCGGGACACCCTACGAGCAGTACTTC. Encoded protein: CASNPGTPYEQYF.

This chain connects TRBV4-1 to TRBJ1-6; tentative D call: TRBD1 (5 bases). The CDR3 loop spans 16 amino acids. The V gene lost 1 base and the J gene lost 8 bases, with 15 bases spanning the gap. Germline V CDR1 and CDR2: MGHRA, YSYEKL. CDR3 bases: TGCGCCAGCAGCCAAGTTCTGTCAGGGAGGTATTCACCCCTCCACTTT. Translating gives CASSQVLSGRYSPLHF.

This clonotype was seen ten or more times. The genes are TRBV4-1 and TRBJ2-7; D uncertain. The CDR3 sequence is 13 residues long. V dropped 0 bases and J dropped 3 bases, with 6 bases sitting between them. The germline V gene encodes CDR1 MGHRA and CDR2 YSYEKL. The CDR3 region is CASSQDWFYEQYF. The CDR3 nucleotides are TGCGCCAGCAGCCAAGATTGGTTCTACGAGCAGTACTTC.

The chain employs TRBV12-3 or TRBV12-4 and TRBJ1-4; 10 bases are shared with TRBD1. The J segment lost 3 bases and the V segment lost 7 bases, leaving 14 bases of the junction unmatched. This CDR3 has 18 residues. The CDR3 sequence: CASTPDRGEQQANEKLFF. CDR3 coding DNA: TGTGCCAGCACCCCGGACAGGGGGGAACAGCAGGCTAATGAAAAACTGTTTTTT.

This sequence joins TRBV7-9 and TRBJ2-1, with 11 nucleotides matching TRBD2. The V and J ends lost 7 bases and 5 bases, in that order; junction bases with no gene match: 10. The length of the CDR3 is 16 residues. Germline CDR1 reads SEHNR; CDR2 reads FQNEAQ (reference sequence). CDR3 coding DNA: TGTGCCAGCACCCCCGAGGGACTAGCGGTTAACAATGAGCAGTTCTTC. Protein: CASTPEGLAVNNEQFF.

This clonotype was observed at least ten times. V usage is TRBV13 and J usage is TRBJ2-5; perhaps TRBD1 as D (6 bases). Germline lookup yields CDR1 PRHDT and CDR2 FYEKMQ (reference sequence). V was trimmed by 5 bases and J by 1 base, leaving 17 bases between them. The CDR3 contains 16 residues. The CDR3 sequence: CASSRRMQGSQETQYF. CDR3 DNA sequence: TGTGCCAGCAGCCGAAGGATGCAGGGGAGCCAAGAGACCCAGTACTTC. The full variable domain, with the rest looked up from reference TRBV13 and TRBJ2-5, is AAGVIQSPRHLIKEKRETATLKCYPIPRHDTVYWYQQGPGQDPQFLISFYEKMQSDKGSIPDRFSAQQFSDYHSELNMSSLELGDSALYFCASSRRMQGSQETQYFGPGTRLLVL.

The chain is built from TRBV7-3 and TRBJ2-1; D is perhaps TRBD2 (5 bases). V was cut by 4 bases and J by 1 base, with 14 bases left in between. CDR3 size: 16 residues. The germline V gene encodes CDR1 SGHTA and CDR2 FQGTGA. CDR3 nucleotide sequence: TGTGCCAGCAGCTCCGCAGACCCGGGGTCCTACAATGAGCAGTTCTTC. Translating it yields CASSSADPGSYNEQFF.

V and J are TRBV5-1 and TRBJ2-6; D remains unclear. Germline V gene sequence: CDR1 SGHRS, CDR2 YFSETQ. Deletions cut 3 bases from V and 0 bases from J, with 7 bases between. This CDR3 is 15 amino acids long. CDR3 amino acids: CASSSSRSGANVLTF. The CDR3 nucleotides are TGCGCCAGCAGCTCGTCCCGCTCTGGGGCCAACGTCCTGACTTTC. Full variable domain (outside the CDR3, taken from reference TRBV5-1 and TRBJ2-6): KAGVTQTPRYLIKTRGQQVTLSCSPISGHRSVSWYQQTPGQGLQFLFEYFSETQRNKGNFPGRFSGRQFSNSRSEMNVSTLELGDSALYLCASSSSRSGANVLTFGAGSRLTVL.

V gene TRBV29-1 combines with J gene TRBJ2-4; D gene ambiguous. This CDR3 has 13 residues. V lost 5 bases and J 0 bases, leaving 8 bases between the germline ends. Looked up from germline, CDR1 is SQVTM and CDR2 is ANQGSEA. The CDR3 DNA is TGCAGCGTTATTATACTAGCCAAAAACATTCAGTACTTC. It encodes CSVIILAKNIQYF. Looking up the rest from reference TRBV29-1 and TRBJ2-4 gives the full variable domain: SAVISQKPSRDICQRGTSLTIQCQVDSQVTMMFWYRQQPGQSLTLIATANQGSEATYESGFVIDKFPISRPNLTFSTLTVSNMSPEDSSIYLCSVIILAKNIQYFGAGTRLSVL.

Turning to this clonotype: One end of the junction varies from germline; a read error may be responsible. The chain employs TRBV20-1 and TRBJ2-4, with D possibly being TRBD1 or TRBD2 (5 bases each). The CDR3 consists of 13 residues. The V gene's germline CDR1 is DFQATT and CDR2 SNEGSKA (reference sequence). CDR3 sequence reads: CSAREGAKNIQYF. CDR3 coding DNA: TGCAGCGCTAGAGAGGGGGCCAAAAACATTCAGTACTTC.

This clonotype was seen a single time. The chain joins TRBV3-1 to TRBJ1-2, with 7 bases lining up with TRBD1. This CDR3 has 14 amino acids. Per the germline V gene, CDR1 is LGHDT and CDR2 is YNNKEL (reference sequence). V lost 0 bases to trimming and J lost 3 bases; unmatched junction nucleotides: 1. Written as DNA, the CDR3 is TGTGCCAGCAGCCAAGATGACAGGGACTATGGCTACACCTTC. This sequence encodes CASSQDDRDYGYTF.

This clonotype was seen only a few times. The rearrangement uses TRBV20-1 and TRBJ2-3, with 9 bases matching TRBD2. Germline CDR1 is DFQATT and CDR2 is SNEGSKA (reference sequence). The CDR3 spans 13 residues. V shed 6 bases and J 1 base; nucleotides not matched to a gene: 2. Here the CDR3 reads CSAEREGTDTQYF. The CDR3 DNA follows: TGCAGTGCCGAGCGGGAGGGCACAGATACGCAGTATTTT.

In this sample, this clonotype turned up a few times. J is TRBJ2-1 and V is TRBV4-1; 11 bases line up with TRBD2. This CDR3 is built from 16 residues. Germline V gene sequence: CDR1 MGHRA, CDR2 YSYEKL. V was clipped by 3 bases and J by 7 bases; unmatched bases: 8. The CDR3 reads CASSQIAGGPWNEQFF. CDR3 DNA sequence: TGCGCCAGCAGCCAGATAGCGGGAGGGCCTTGGAATGAGCAGTTCTTC.

The CDR3 DNA is TGCAGCGTCTACCCCCCGGACAGGGGTCACTATGGCTACACCTTC. This sequence encodes CSVYPPDRGHYGYTF. The chain joins TRBV29-1 to TRBJ1-2, with 9 nucleotides matching TRBD1. The CDR3 consists of 15 residues. CDR1 and CDR2 (germline): SQVTM, ANQGSEA. J lost 3 bases, V lost 6 bases, and 11 bases had no gene match.

The rearrangement links TRBV2 to TRBJ2-7; 9 bases align to TRBD2. From germline, CDR1 is SNHLY and CDR2 FYNNEI. This CDR3 comprises 14 residues. V lost 7 bases, J lost 3 bases, and 7 bases stayed unmatched. CDR3 in DNA: TGTGCCAGCACCGAGGGTAGCGGGAGCTACGAGCAGTACTTC. It specifies CASTEGSGSYEQYF.

Of note for this clonotype: At one end the junction does not follow the germline gene, possibly because of a read error. The chain combines TRBV25-1 with TRBJ2-5, with 8 bases identical to TRBD2. The CDR3 loop spans 14 amino acids. The germline CDR1 and CDR2 sequences are MGHDK and SYGVNS. CDR3 sequence reads: CASSVREGREAQYF. The CDR3 nucleotides are TGTGCCAGCAGTGTACGGGAGGGCCGAGAGGCCCAGTACTTC. The full variable domain, completed using reference TRBV25-1 and TRBJ2-5, is EADIYQTPRYLVIGTGKKITLECSQTMGHDKMYWYQQDPGMELHLIHYSYGVNSTEKGDLSSESTVSRIRTEHFPLTLESARPSHTSQYLCASSVREGREAQYFGPGTRLLVL.

The rearrangement links TRBV29-1 to TRBJ2-1; D might be TRBD1 or TRBD2, each matching 5 bases. V gave up 0 bases and J gave up 7 bases, with 19 bases separating them. This CDR3 has 16 residues. CDR1 and CDR2 (germline): SQVTM, ANQGSEA. The CDR3 loop is CSVEEAGAGRDNEQFF. CDR3 coding DNA: TGCAGCGTTGAAGAGGCCGGGGCAGGGAGAGATAATGAGCAGTTCTTC.

V usage is TRBV7-8 and J usage is TRBJ2-1, with D maybe TRBD2 (6 bases). The CDR3 covers 15 residues. Germline V lookup: CDR1 SGHVS, CDR2 FQNEAQ. V was cut by 3 bases and J by 3 bases, with 12 bases left in between. CDR3: CASSLPSALYNEQFF. DNA for the CDR3: TGTGCCAGCAGCTTGCCTAGCGCGCTCTACAATGAGCAGTTCTTC. Filled out from reference TRBV7-8 and TRBJ2-1, the complete variable domain reads GAGVSQSPRYKVAKRGQDVALRCDPISGHVSLFWYQQALGQGPEFLTYFQNEAQLDKSGLPSDRFFAERPEGSVSTLKIQRTQQEDSAVYLCASSLPSALYNEQFFGPGTRLTVL.

V and J are TRBV29-1 and TRBJ2-1; either TRBD1 or TRBD2 may fit D (5 bases each). In germline, CDR1 is SQVTM, CDR2 ANQGSEA. The CDR3 covers 14 residues. V lost 4 bases and J lost 5, with 15 bases in between. CDR3 in amino acids: CSVGSRGVDNEQFF. CDR3 nucleotide sequence: TGCAGCGTTGGGTCGCGAGGGGTGGACAATGAGCAGTTCTTC.